A selection of T cell receptor beta chains follows, all from one sample in a study of long-term antiretroviral therapy in people with HIV. Assay used: immunoSEQ multiplex PCR; TCRdb lists only in-frame clones, some missing. This table holds 25,000 to 35,000 clones, approximately 85% found once. Here the sequenced sample was unsorted PBMCs, taken 2.9 years after starting antiretroviral therapy. All receptors come from a man in his forties or fifties with HIV. The CDR3 runs from the conserved cysteine through the conserved F or W. Fields, in order: J gene, D gene, V gene, clone size, CDR3 protein, CDR3 DNA. D genes are given only for firm matches. Size tells how often a clone was seen (once, few, many) or the class of an expanded clone, and some rows leave it out.

j_call: TRBJ1-5; d_call: -; v_call: TRBV7-9; clone_size: few; cdr3_aa: CASSYSNQPQHF; cdr3_nt: TGTGCCAGCAGCTATAGCAATCAGCCCCAGCATTTT
j_call: TRBJ2-7; d_call: -; v_call: TRBV5-4; clone_size: -; cdr3_aa: CASSFSSGEYEQYF; cdr3_nt: TGTGCCAGCAGCTTTAGTTCGGGAGAGTACGAGCAGTACTTC
j_call: TRBJ1-1; d_call: -; v_call: TRBV5-4; clone_size: -; cdr3_aa: CASSSGLGTEAFF; cdr3_nt: TGTGCCAGCAGCTCCGGGTTGGGCACTGAAGCTTTCTTT
j_call: TRBJ1-6; d_call: -; v_call: TRBV5-1; clone_size: -; cdr3_aa: CASSLVEGRGIYNSPLHF; cdr3_nt: TGCGCCAGCAGCTTGGTCGAGGGTAGGGGTATCTATAATTCACCCCTCCACTTT
j_call: TRBJ1-2; d_call: -; v_call: TRBV28; clone_size: -; cdr3_aa: CASSGLAYGYTF; cdr3_nt: TGTGCCAGCAGTGGACTGGCCTATGGCTACACCTTC
j_call: TRBJ2-5; d_call: TRBD1; v_call: TRBV11-3; clone_size: -; cdr3_aa: CASSRTGYQETQYF; cdr3_nt: TGTGCCAGCAGCAGGACAGGGTACCAAGAGACCCAGTACTTC
j_call: TRBJ2-7; d_call: -; v_call: TRBV10-2; clone_size: -; cdr3_aa: CASRSGTTTYEQYF; cdr3_nt: TGCGCCAGCAGATCCGGGACAACCACCTACGAGCAGTACTTC
j_call: TRBJ2-7; d_call: TRBD1; v_call: TRBV27; clone_size: -; cdr3_aa: CASSPHLDRVGAYEQYF; cdr3_nt: TGTGCCAGCAGTCCTCACCTGGACAGGGTCGGGGCCTACGAGCAGTACTTC
j_call: TRBJ2-3; d_call: -; v_call: TRBV7-3; clone_size: -; cdr3_aa: CASSRDFSRTDTQYF; cdr3_nt: TGTGCCAGCAGCAGGGACTTTTCACGCACAGATACGCAGTATTTT
j_call: TRBJ2-7; d_call: TRBD1; v_call: TRBV7-2; clone_size: once; cdr3_aa: CASSFLFAGTANYEQYF; cdr3_nt: TGTGCCAGCAGCTTCCTCTTTGCCGGGACAGCTAACTACGAGCAGTACTTC
j_call: TRBJ1-4; d_call: -; v_call: TRBV7-6; clone_size: few; cdr3_aa: CASSLGQSGVDEKLFF; cdr3_nt: TGTGCCAGCAGCTTAGGACAATCTGGGGTAGATGAAAAACTGTTTTTT
j_call: TRBJ2-1; d_call: TRBD2; v_call: TRBV5-1; clone_size: -; cdr3_aa: CASSLVSSGGNNEQFF; cdr3_nt: TGCGCCAGCAGCTTGGTGTCTAGCGGGGGGAACAATGAGCAGTTCTTC
j_call: TRBJ1-2; d_call: TRBD1; v_call: TRBV6-5; clone_size: -; cdr3_aa: CASSVGQGVYGYTF; cdr3_nt: TGTGCCAGCAGTGTCGGACAGGGGGTCTATGGCTACACCTTC
j_call: TRBJ2-5; d_call: TRBD2; v_call: TRBV6-5; clone_size: once; cdr3_aa: CASSFGLAGPGGTQYF; cdr3_nt: TGTGCCAGCAGTTTCGGACTAGCGGGGCCGGGCGGGACCCAGTACTTC
j_call: TRBJ1-6; d_call: -; v_call: TRBV9; clone_size: -; cdr3_aa: CASSDHPGGDVRNSPLHF; cdr3_nt: TGTGCCAGCAGCGACCACCCGGGGGGGGATGTGAGAAATTCACCCCTCCACTTT
j_call: TRBJ2-5; d_call: -; v_call: TRBV28; clone_size: -; cdr3_aa: CASSYSIGQETQYF; cdr3_nt: TGTGCCAGCAGTTACTCTATAGGACAAGAGACCCAGTACTTC
j_call: TRBJ2-7; d_call: TRBD1; v_call: TRBV29-1; clone_size: -; cdr3_aa: CSVDQGQGASYEQYF; cdr3_nt: TGCAGCGTCGACCAAGGACAGGGGGCCTCCTACGAGCAGTACTTC
j_call: TRBJ1-3; d_call: -; v_call: TRBV5-6; clone_size: few; cdr3_aa: CASSLGAGTGNTIYF; cdr3_nt: TGTGCCAGCAGCTTAGGTGCCGGGACTGGAAACACCATATATTTT
j_call: TRBJ2-7; d_call: -; v_call: TRBV5-4; clone_size: -; cdr3_aa: CASSLLGRPGDEQYF; cdr3_nt: TGTGCCAGCAGCTTATTGGGCCGCCCCGGGGACGAGCAGTACTTC
j_call: TRBJ1-4; d_call: -; v_call: TRBV19; clone_size: -; cdr3_aa: CASSLDSGAEKLFF; cdr3_nt: TGTGCCAGTAGTTTAGACTCCGGGGCAGAAAAACTGTTTTTT
j_call: TRBJ1-1; d_call: TRBD1; v_call: TRBV29-1; clone_size: -; cdr3_aa: CSVSPYSGGTEAFF; cdr3_nt: TGCAGCGTTTCCCCCTACTCAGGGGGCACTGAAGCTTTCTTT
j_call: TRBJ1-5; d_call: -; v_call: TRBV28; clone_size: -; cdr3_aa: CASTSGGYSNQPQHF; cdr3_nt: TGTGCCAGCACCTCGGGGGGGTATAGCAATCAGCCCCAGCATTTT
j_call: TRBJ1-1; d_call: -; v_call: TRBV4-3; clone_size: -; cdr3_aa: CASSQNSRGGTEAFF; cdr3_nt: TGCGCCAGCAGCCAAAATTCGCGGGGAGGCACTGAAGCTTTCTTT
j_call: TRBJ2-5; d_call: TRBD1; v_call: TRBV13; clone_size: once; cdr3_aa: CASSDRVGSETQYF; cdr3_nt: TGTGCCAGCAGCGACAGGGTGGGGTCGGAGACCCAGTACTTC
j_call: TRBJ1-1; d_call: TRBD1; v_call: TRBV5-1; clone_size: -; cdr3_aa: CASSQDRASTEAFF; cdr3_nt: TGCGCCAGCAGCCAGGACAGGGCCAGCACTGAAGCTTTCTTT
j_call: TRBJ1-1; d_call: -; v_call: TRBV6-5; clone_size: -; cdr3_aa: CASSYDLGGITEAFF; cdr3_nt: TGTGCCAGCAGTTACGATCTTGGCGGGATCACTGAAGCTTTCTTT
j_call: TRBJ2-7; d_call: -; v_call: TRBV7-2; clone_size: -; cdr3_aa: CASRTSKDTPYEQYF; cdr3_nt: TGTGCCAGCAGGACCTCTAAAGACACTCCCTACGAGCAGTACTTC
j_call: TRBJ2-7; d_call: -; v_call: TRBV27; clone_size: -; cdr3_aa: CASKRHGPYEQYF; cdr3_nt: TGTGCCAGCAAACGGCACGGTCCCTACGAGCAGTACTTC
j_call: TRBJ1-4; d_call: -; v_call: TRBV19; clone_size: -; cdr3_aa: CASSMGRANEKLFF; cdr3_nt: TGTGCCAGTAGTATGGGACGAGCTAATGAAAAACTGTTTTTT
j_call: TRBJ2-3; d_call: TRBD1; v_call: TRBV2; clone_size: -; cdr3_aa: CASSEAGQRQYFTQRYF; cdr3_nt: TGTGCCAGCAGTGAAGCGGGACAGCGACAATACTTTACACAGAGGTATTTT
j_call: TRBJ2-4; d_call: TRBD1; v_call: TRBV28; clone_size: -; cdr3_aa: CASSIPGQGDIQYF; cdr3_nt: TGTGCCAGCAGTATTCCGGGACAGGGGGACATTCAGTACTTC
j_call: TRBJ1-1; d_call: TRBD1; v_call: TRBV28; clone_size: -; cdr3_aa: CASSFTRGQGSTEAFF; cdr3_nt: TGTGCCAGCAGTTTTACGAGGGGGCAGGGGTCCACTGAAGCTTTCTTT
j_call: TRBJ2-7; d_call: TRBD2; v_call: TRBV6-1; clone_size: -; cdr3_aa: CASSAVGGSGEQYF; cdr3_nt: TGTGCCAGCAGTGCAGTCGGGGGGTCTGGGGAGCAGTACTTC
j_call: TRBJ2-3; d_call: -; v_call: TRBV7-2; clone_size: -; cdr3_aa: CASSYQAADTQYF; cdr3_nt: TGTGCCAGCAGCTACCAAGCAGCAGATACGCAGTATTTT
j_call: TRBJ2-6; d_call: -; v_call: TRBV2; clone_size: -; cdr3_aa: CASSGVASGANVLTF; cdr3_nt: TGTGCCAGCAGTGGGGTGGCCTCAGGGGCCAACGTCCTGACTTTC
j_call: TRBJ2-5; d_call: -; v_call: TRBV5-1; clone_size: -; cdr3_aa: CASSSKETETQYF; cdr3_nt: TGCGCCAGCAGCTCGAAGGAGACAGAGACCCAGTACTTC
j_call: TRBJ2-3; d_call: -; v_call: TRBV7-9; clone_size: -; cdr3_aa: CASSWTPSTDTQYF; cdr3_nt: TGTGCCAGCAGCTGGACACCTAGCACAGATACGCAGTATTTT
j_call: TRBJ1-2; d_call: -; v_call: TRBV9; clone_size: -; cdr3_aa: CASSVRASDGYTF; cdr3_nt: TGTGCCAGCAGCGTGAGGGCGAGTGATGGCTACACCTTC
j_call: TRBJ2-1; d_call: TRBD1; v_call: TRBV7-2; clone_size: -; cdr3_aa: CASSRDRALNEQFF; cdr3_nt: TGTGCCAGCAGTCGGGACAGGGCTTTGAATGAGCAGTTCTTC
j_call: TRBJ1-4; d_call: -; v_call: TRBV6-5; clone_size: -; cdr3_aa: CAVEGPGEKLFF; cdr3_nt: TGTGCCGTCGAGGGTCCCGGAGAAAAACTGTTTTTT
j_call: TRBJ2-1; d_call: TRBD2; v_call: TRBV4-1; clone_size: -; cdr3_aa: CASSQESSGGAGPNNEQFF; cdr3_nt: TGCGCCAGCAGCCAAGAGAGTAGCGGGGGGGCCGGACCCAACAATGAGCAGTTCTTC
j_call: TRBJ1-2; d_call: -; v_call: TRBV6-1; clone_size: -; cdr3_aa: CASSEGWNYGYTF; cdr3_nt: TGTGCCAGCAGTGAAGGGTGGAACTATGGCTACACCTTC
j_call: TRBJ2-1; d_call: TRBD2; v_call: TRBV2; clone_size: once; cdr3_aa: CASSEELAGNFYNEQFF; cdr3_nt: TGTGCCAGCAGTGAAGAACTAGCGGGGAATTTCTACAATGAGCAGTTCTTC
j_call: TRBJ1-1; d_call: -; v_call: TRBV19; clone_size: once; cdr3_aa: CASSTWTETEAFF; cdr3_nt: TGTGCCAGTAGTACCTGGACAGAAACTGAAGCTTTCTTT
j_call: TRBJ2-7; d_call: TRBD1; v_call: TRBV7-3; clone_size: -; cdr3_aa: CASSTGTGGPYEQYF; cdr3_nt: TGTGCCAGCAGTACCGGGACAGGGGGACCCTACGAGCAGTACTTC
j_call: TRBJ2-7; d_call: TRBD1; v_call: TRBV29-1; clone_size: once; cdr3_aa: CSSTVGDRGYEQYF; cdr3_nt: TGCAGCTCCACTGTGGGGGACAGGGGGTACGAGCAGTACTTC
j_call: TRBJ2-2; d_call: -; v_call: TRBV5-4; clone_size: -; cdr3_aa: CASTNPGTSNGELFF; cdr3_nt: TGTGCCAGCACCAACCCCGGGACATCGAACGGGGAGCTGTTTTTT
j_call: TRBJ2-7; d_call: TRBD1; v_call: TRBV19; clone_size: few; cdr3_aa: CASSMGDSLTEQYF; cdr3_nt: TGTGCCAGTAGTATGGGGGACAGCCTCACCGAGCAGTACTTC
j_call: TRBJ2-1; d_call: -; v_call: TRBV19; clone_size: -; cdr3_aa: CASSIAGAGRNEQFF; cdr3_nt: TGTGCCAGTAGTATAGCAGGGGCCGGCAGGAATGAGCAGTTCTTC
j_call: TRBJ2-1; d_call: -; v_call: TRBV5-1; clone_size: -; cdr3_aa: CASSLEGTTDEQFF; cdr3_nt: TGCGCCAGCAGCTTGGAGGGGACCACAGATGAGCAGTTCTTC
j_call: TRBJ2-5; d_call: -; v_call: TRBV5-6; clone_size: -; cdr3_aa: CASSKTGPGETQYF; cdr3_nt: TGTGCCAGCAGCAAAACGGGACCCGGAGAGACCCAGTACTTC
j_call: TRBJ2-7; d_call: -; v_call: TRBV5-1; clone_size: -; cdr3_aa: CASSPTGSSYEQYF; cdr3_nt: TGCGCCAGCAGCCCTACCGGGTCCTCCTACGAGCAGTACTTC
j_call: TRBJ2-5; d_call: TRBD1; v_call: TRBV29-1; clone_size: -; cdr3_aa: CSVRTGGRETQYF; cdr3_nt: TGCAGCGTACGGACAGGGGGGCGAGAGACCCAGTACTTC
j_call: TRBJ2-5; d_call: TRBD2; v_call: TRBV30; clone_size: -; cdr3_aa: CAWTSGGAGQETQYF; cdr3_nt: TGTGCCTGGACTAGCGGGGGGGCGGGCCAAGAGACCCAGTACTTC
j_call: TRBJ2-2; d_call: -; v_call: TRBV7-2; clone_size: -; cdr3_aa: CASSLSLFSGELFF; cdr3_nt: TGTGCCAGCAGCTTAAGCCTATTTAGCGGGGAGCTGTTTTTT